A selection of T cell receptor beta chains follows, all from one sample in a study of T cell responses to AZD1222 COVID-19 vaccine. Here immunoSEQ multiplex PCR was the method, and the copy in TCRdb shows in-frame clones only, minus some. The table records under 150,000 clones, roughly 85% of them present only once. The source material was peripheral blood, sampled on day 0 of MenACWY control vaccination. These TCRs come from an adult in good health. Both conserved end residues are part of each CDR3. D genes are given only for firm matches. Clone size is given for some rows only: seen once, a few or many times, or a class if the clone is expanded.

DNA	CDR3	length	V	J	D	size
TGTGCCATCAGACGGACAGGGCTTTCCTACGAGCAGTACTTC	CAIRRTGLSYEQYF	14	TRBV10-3	TRBJ2-7	TRBD1	-
TGTGCCAGCAGCTTAGTCGTGACAGCAAATTCACCCCTCCACTTT	CASSLVVTANSPLHF	15	TRBV7-2	TRBJ1-6	-	few
TGCGCCAGCCCGGGTCACAACTCCTACAATGAGCAGTTCTTC	CASPGHNSYNEQFF	14	TRBV10-1	TRBJ2-1	-	-
TGTGCCAACCACAATGGGCGGGTGAACACTGAAGCTTTCTTT	CANHNGRVNTEAFF	14	TRBV21-1	TRBJ1-1	-	once
TGTGCCAGCAGCAAAGCCCCCCAGGACAGGGGGCTGAACACTGAAGCTTTCTTT	CASSKAPQDRGLNTEAFF	18	TRBV21-1	TRBJ1-1	-	-
TGTGCCAGTTCGGTCGGGGGAGGGTGGCAAGAGACCCAGTACTTC	CASSVGGGWQETQYF	15	TRBV19	TRBJ2-5	TRBD2	-
TGTGCCACCAGCAGAGATGGGCAGGGTTGGAACTATGGCTACACCTTC	CATSRDGQGWNYGYTF	16	TRBV15	TRBJ1-2	-	-
TGTGCCAGCAGTTACGGTGACAGCCGGAATGAAAAACTGTTTTTT	CASSYGDSRNEKLFF	15	TRBV6-5	TRBJ1-4	-	-
TGCGCCAGCAGCGCTGGGACAGCTATGAACACCGGGGAGCTGTTTTTT	CASSAGTAMNTGELFF	16	TRBV5-1	TRBJ2-2	TRBD1	once
TGTGCCAGCAGCCCCGGACAGCCCACAGATACGCAGTATTTT	CASSPGQPTDTQYF	14	TRBV7-9	TRBJ2-3	-	-
TGTGCCAGCAGTTACTCGGTTTGGTCTGGCTACACCTTC	CASSYSVWSGYTF	13	TRBV6-5	TRBJ1-2	-	-
TGTGCCAGCAGATACAGGGGTGACTACACCTTC	CASRYRGDYTF	11	TRBV28	TRBJ1-2	TRBD1	-
TGTGCCAGCAGCTCACCGGGACTAGCGGGGTTGACGACCGGGGAGCTGTTTTTT	CASSSPGLAGLTTGELFF	18	TRBV7-2	TRBJ2-2	TRBD2	-
TGCGCCAGCAGCCAGGCCGGACAGGGAACTAATGAAAAACTGTTTTTT	CASSQAGQGTNEKLFF	16	TRBV4-1	TRBJ1-4	TRBD1	-
TGTGCCAGCAGCTTAATGAGGGGGGCTAAGTACGAGCAGTACTTC	CASSLMRGAKYEQYF	15	TRBV7-2	TRBJ2-7	-	-
TGTGCCAGCAGACCCTTTACAGGGGGCGGCTACACCTTC	CASRPFTGGGYTF	13	TRBV3-1/TRBV3-2	TRBJ1-2	TRBD1	-
TGTGCCACCCGGGGAACTAGCGGTGATCATGAGCAGTTCTTC	CATRGTSGDHEQFF	14	TRBV24-1	TRBJ2-1	TRBD2	-
TGTGCCAGCAGAGCGGGAAGGGGCGCAGGGCCCTCTACTAGCACAGATACGCAGTATTTT	CASRAGRGAGPSTSTDTQYF	20	TRBV2	TRBJ2-3	TRBD2	-
TGTGCCAGCAGACAACAGGGGGCCGGTAATTCACCCCTCCACTTT	CASRQQGAGNSPLHF	15	TRBV2	TRBJ1-6	TRBD1	-
TGTGCCAGCTCACCACTGGGGTGGGGAGGGAACACTGAAGCTTTCTTT	CASSPLGWGGNTEAFF	16	TRBV18	TRBJ1-1	-	-
TGTGCCAGCAGCCAGCAGGACAGGCAGGCAGATACGCAGTATTTT	CASSQQDRQADTQYF	15	TRBV4-2	TRBJ2-3	TRBD1	-
TGTGCCAGCAGTTCACAGCTTCCCGATCAGCCCCAGCATTTT	CASSSQLPDQPQHF	14	TRBV2	TRBJ1-5	-	-